These 24 T cell receptor beta chains came from one sample sequenced in a study of CD8 T cells in Susac syndrome. An input of roughly 0.5 to 1 ug of RNA was subjected to reverse transcription using random hexamers. From the immunoSEQ multiplex PCR reads, TCRdb called clonotypes with MiXCR, one entry per CDR3 protein. In the table there are about 84,000 distinct CDR3 sequences, 85% to 95% of which are singletons. The sample taken for sequencing was CD8+ T cells from PBMCs. The receptor set was obtained from a human donor in good health.

This chain uses TRBV5-4 with TRBJ2-5, with 11 bases fitting TRBD2. V gave up 0 bases and J gave up 5 bases; unmatched junction bases: 3. There are 15 residues in the CDR3. Germline CDR1 is SGHNT and CDR2 is YYREEE (reference sequence). CDR3 residues: CASSLASGGPETQYF. Here the CDR3 DNA reads TGTGCCAGCAGCTTGGCTAGCGGGGGGCCCGAGACCCAGTACTTC.

This CDR3 is CASSLSTVYEPTEAFF. The CDR3 DNA reads TGTGCCAGCAGCTTAAGTACAGTGTATGAACCCACTGAAGCTTTCTTT. This rearrangement joins TRBV7-9 to TRBJ1-1; D not resolved. Germline CDR1 is SEHNR and CDR2 is FQNEAQ (reference sequence). The CDR3 loop spans 16 amino acids. V shed 2 bases and J shed 4 bases, with 17 bases lying between them.

The rearrangement uses TRBV5-1 and TRBJ2-5; the D gene is possibly TRBD2 (7 bases). V was clipped by 7 bases and J by 4 bases, with 20 bases between them. The CDR3 is made up of 15 amino acids. Germline V gene sequence: CDR1 SGHRS, CDR2 YFSETQ. Here the CDR3 reads CASSWEGGLAETQYF. Here the CDR3 DNA reads TGCGCCAGCTCCTGGGAGGGGGGGCTCGCAGAGACCCAGTACTTC.

The rearrangement uses TRBV13 and TRBJ2-5; weak D call: TRBD2 (6 bases). Per germline, CDR1 PRHDT and CDR2 FYEKMQ (reference sequence). Trimming removed 0 bases at V and 5 bases at J, with 13 bases between. The CDR3 contains 15 residues. CDR3 sequence: CASSLGAGSGETQYF. CDR3 sequence (DNA): TGTGCCAGCAGCTTAGGCGCGGGGTCCGGGGAGACCCAGTACTTC.

J is TRBJ2-1 and V is TRBV7-2; 11 bases match TRBD2. J was trimmed by 6 bases and V by 2 bases; bases with no gene match: 9. This CDR3 comprises 17 residues. Germline-derived CDR1 and CDR2 are SGHTA and FQGNSA. CDR3 in amino acids: CASSLRVAGGPGNEQFF. The DNA for the CDR3 is TGTGCCAGCAGCTTACGAGTAGCGGGGGGGCCAGGCAATGAGCAGTTCTTC.

V gene TRBV13 combines with J gene TRBJ1-5; D possibly corresponds to TRBD1 (5 bases). The V gene lost 2 bases and the J gene lost 0 bases, with 17 bases spanning the gap. Looked up from germline, CDR1 is PRHDT and CDR2 is FYEKMQ (reference sequence). The CDR3 has 18 amino acids. Written as DNA, the CDR3 is TGTGCCAGCAGCTTATCGCCTCCGGCAGGGCATAGCAATCAGCCCCAGCATTTT. Its protein is CASSLSPPAGHSNQPQHF.

The rearrangement uses TRBV11-2 and TRBJ2-1; 8 nucleotides align to TRBD2. The CDR3 runs 13 residues. The junction had 4 bases not matched to a gene; V was cut back by 4 bases and J by 8 bases. Germline values: CDR1 SGHAT, CDR2 FQNNGV. This chain's CDR3 is CASSSGAGDEQFF. CDR3 bases: TGTGCCAGCAGCTCAGGAGCGGGGGATGAGCAGTTCTTC. The full variable domain, in which reference TRBV11-2 and TRBJ2-1 provide the parts outside the CDR3, is EAGVAQSPRYKIIEKRQSVAFWCNPISGHATLYWYQQILGQGPKLLIQFQNNGVVDDSQLPKDRFSAERLKGVDSTLKIQPAKLEDSAVYLCASSSGAGDEQFFGPGTRLTVL.

V and J are TRBV2 and TRBJ2-5; a possible D gene is TRBD2 (7 bases). Trimming took off 7 bases at V and 5 bases at J, with 23 bases between the two ends. This CDR3 contains 16 residues. CDR1 is SNHLY and CDR2 is FYNNEI in the germline V gene. The CDR3 DNA follows: TGTGCCAGCAAGGAGGGGGGGCAGAGTATTTTTGAGACCCAGTACTTC. The encoded protein is CASKEGGQSIFETQYF.

The rearrangement uses TRBV13 and TRBJ1-1; D possibly corresponds to TRBD1 (5 bases). The CDR3 covers 15 residues. The ends were cut back, 3 bases at V and 4 bases at J, with 15 bases in the middle. Germline V CDR1 and CDR2: PRHDT, FYEKMQ (reference sequence). CDR3: CASSLRTKRGTEAFF. Written as DNA, the CDR3 is TGTGCCAGCAGCTTGCGGACCAAAAGGGGCACTGAAGCTTTCTTT.

This rearrangement joins TRBV5-6 to TRBJ2-7; D is perhaps TRBD2 (7 bases). There are 13 residues in the CDR3. Deletions cut 7 bases from V and 4 bases from J, with 15 bases between. CDR1 is SGHDT and CDR2 is YYEEEE in the germline V gene. The CDR3 sequence: CASERGAGYEQYF. The CDR3 region has the DNA TGTGCCAGCGAACGGGGGGCGGGATACGAGCAGTACTTC.

CDR3 nucleotides: TGCAGCGTGCACCGGACAGCGAACACTGAAGCTTTCTTT. Its protein is CSVHRTANTEAFF. The chain links TRBV29-1 to TRBJ1-1; perhaps TRBD1 as D (6 bases). V was cut by 6 bases and J by 1 base, with 12 bases left in between. The CDR3 is made up of 13 amino acids. Germline V CDR1 and CDR2: SQVTM, ANQGSEA.

The V call is TRBV20-1, the J call TRBJ1-5, with 7 bases lining up with TRBD1. CDR1 is DFQATT, CDR2 SNEGSKA, per germline (reference sequence). This CDR3 has 13 residues. This CDR3 is CSEPGQPNQPQHF. The CDR3 DNA reads as TGCAGCGAACCGGGACAGCCCAATCAGCCCCAGCATTTT.

V gene TRBV29-1 combines with J gene TRBJ2-7; TRBD2 agrees at 11 bases. The V gene end was trimmed by 1 base and the J gene end by 3 bases; junction bases not matched to a gene: 5. CDR3 length equals 15 residues. Germline V CDR1 and CDR2: SQVTM, ANQGSEA. The CDR3 sequence is CSVEVGLAGGYEQYF. In DNA form, the CDR3 reads TGCAGCGTTGAAGTTGGGCTAGCGGGGGGCTACGAGCAGTACTTC.

The chain carries TRBV7-8 and TRBJ2-3, with TRBD2 matching over 7 bases. V lost 5 bases to trimming and J lost 2 bases; unmatched junction nucleotides: 7. This CDR3 contains 15 residues. Germline V CDR1 and CDR2: SGHVS, FQNEAQ. CDR3 nucleotide sequence: TGTGCCAGCAGCCTCGGCGCGGGGGTCACAGATACGCAGTATTTT. It specifies CASSLGAGVTDTQYF.

V and J are TRBV29-1 and TRBJ1-2, with TRBD1 matching over 7 bases. Germline assignment: CDR1 SQVTM and CDR2 ANQGSEA. The CDR3 contains 14 residues. V was pared by 0 bases and J by 3 bases, with 4 bases of the junction left unmatched. This chain's CDR3 is CSVEDDRADYGYTF. In nucleotides, the CDR3 is TGCAGCGTTGAAGACGACAGGGCTGACTATGGCTACACCTTC.

The chain couples TRBV6-4 to TRBJ1-1; D call uncertain. Per the germline V gene, CDR1 is MRHNA and CDR2 is SNTAGT. Trimming removed 8 bases from V and 2 bases from J, with 9 bases in between. This CDR3 region has 12 residues. CDR3: CASLEGNTEAFF. CDR3 bases: TGTGCCAGCCTTGAGGGCAACACTGAAGCTTTCTTT.

The count of this clonotype is one. The chain recombines TRBV6-5 with TRBJ1-5; D uncertain. V gave up 2 bases and J gave up 2 bases, with 16 bases separating them. Germline V gene data show CDR1 as MNHEY and CDR2 as SVGAGI. The CDR3 contains 17 residues. For the CDR3, the DNA is TGTGCCAGCAGTTACGGAATCGGGCTGGAGGGCAATCAGCCCCAGCATTTT. Translating gives CASSYGIGLEGNQPQHF.

The CDR3 DNA is TGTGCCAGCAGTGACGTCTGGGTGGACGGAAACACCATATATTTT. This translates into CASSDVWVDGNTIYF. V and J are TRBV12-3 or TRBV12-4 and TRBJ1-3; D not certain. V was pared by 5 bases and J by 4 bases, with 15 bases between. The CDR3 extends over 15 amino acids.

The chain carries TRBV5-1 and TRBJ2-1; the D gene is possibly TRBD1 (5 bases). This CDR3 has 13 amino acids. The germline V gene encodes CDR1 SGHRS and CDR2 YFSETQ. V was cut by 2 bases and J by 8 bases, with 11 bases left in between. CDR3 sequence reads: CASSFSGRHEQFF. CDR3 bases: TGCGCCAGCAGCTTTTCAGGGCGGCATGAGCAGTTCTTC.

The gene calls are TRBV20-1 and TRBJ2-7, with 10 bases fitting TRBD2. The V gene's germline CDR1 is DFQATT and CDR2 SNEGSKA (reference sequence). Trimming removed 6 bases from V and 4 bases from J; junction bases left unmatched: 15. CDR3 size: 16 residues. The CDR3 here is CSAAGGLAGDLYEQYF. DNA of the CDR3: TGCAGTGCCGCCGGCGGGCTAGCGGGGGATTTATACGAGCAGTACTTC.

The chain uses TRBV20-1 and TRBJ2-7, with 8 positions matching TRBD2. Trimming removed 1 base from V and 3 bases from J; junction bases left unmatched: 5. This CDR3 is 14 amino acids long. In germline, CDR1 is DFQATT, CDR2 SNEGSKA (reference sequence). This chain's CDR3 is CSARAERGFYEQYF. Here the CDR3 DNA reads TGCAGTGCTAGAGCGGAGCGGGGGTTCTACGAGCAGTACTTC.

The gene calls are TRBV5-4 and TRBJ2-5, with no clear D. Germline V gives CDR1 SGHNT, CDR2 YYREEE (reference sequence). Trimming pared 0 bases from V and 5 bases from J, leaving 8 bases between. There are 13 residues in the CDR3. CDR3 loop: CASSLEAGETQYF. In DNA, the CDR3 is TGTGCCAGCAGCTTGGAAGCCGGGGAGACCCAGTACTTC.

The chain joins TRBV7-8 to TRBJ1-5; maybe TRBD1 (5 bases). CDR1 and CDR2 (germline): SGHVS, FQNEAQ. The CDR3 loop spans 13 amino acids. Trimming cost V 3 bases and J 6 bases, with 9 bases left between them. The CDR3 sequence: CASSFGASQPQHF. In DNA, the CDR3 is TGTGCCAGCAGCTTCGGGGCGTCTCAGCCCCAGCATTTT.

The chain links TRBV5-1 to TRBJ2-1; 8 bases match TRBD1. Germline V lookup: CDR1 SGHRS, CDR2 YFSETQ. V lost 6 bases and J lost 5; bases outside the gene matches: 10. This CDR3 is built from 15 residues. The CDR3, as DNA: TGCGCCAGCATCCCCGGGACAGGAAGTAACAATGAGCAGTTCTTC. It codes for CASIPGTGSNNEQFF.